These 24 T cell receptor beta chains share one sample of origin, sequenced in a study of blood T cell repertoires in COVID-19. Profiling relied on immunoSEQ multiplex PCR, and the TCRdb table lists in-frame clones only, not all of them. The sample records about 140,000 clones, about 90% being singletons. Specimen: peripheral blood. The receptors derive from a man in his fifties or sixties with active or convalescent COVID-19.

This chain uses TRBV29-1 with TRBJ2-7, with D unresolved. V was trimmed by 4 bases and J by 6 bases, leaving 16 bases between them. Germline V gene lookup returns CDR1 SQVTM and CDR2 ANQGSEA. The CDR3 runs 13 residues. This CDR3 reads CSVARGVFGEQYF. In DNA, the CDR3 is TGCAGCGTTGCTCGAGGAGTATTTGGCGAGCAGTACTTC.

The chain couples TRBV28 to TRBJ1-4; D may be TRBD1 (5 bases). Germline V gene lookup returns CDR1 MDHEN and CDR2 SYDVKM. V lost 2 bases to trimming and J lost 10 bases, with 11 bases between them. This CDR3 contains 13 residues. In nucleotides, the CDR3 is TGTGCCAGCAGTTTAAGGAGGGGAGGAAAACTGTTTTTT. It encodes CASSLRRGGKLFF.

This chain uses TRBV28 with TRBJ2-5; TRBD1 matches at 8 bases. CDR3 length: 12 residues. With 8 bases clipped from V and 3 bases from J, the junction kept 2 bases outside the gene matches. CDR1 and CDR2 (germline): MDHEN, SYDVKM. CDR3 in amino acids: CASQTGEETQYF. As DNA, the CDR3 is TGTGCCAGCCAGACAGGGGAAGAGACCCAGTACTTC. Based on the CDR3 plus reference TRBV28 and TRBJ2-5, the full variable domain is DVKVTQSSRYLVKRTGEKVFLECVQDMDHENMFWYRQDPGLGLRLIYFSYDVKMKEKGDIPEGYSVSREKKERFSLILESASTNQTSMYLCASQTGEETQYFGPGTRLLVL.

The table lists this clone with a count of one. The chain joins TRBV4-1 to TRBJ1-1, with D uncertain. Trimming stripped 1 base from V and 1 base from J, with 4 bases between. CDR3 length: 13 amino acids. Germline V gene data show CDR1 as MGHRA and CDR2 as YSYEKL. The CDR3 bases are TGCGCCAGCAGCCAAGGCAGGAACACTGAAGCTTTCTTT. It codes for CASSQGRNTEAFF.

This rearrangement joins TRBV24-1 to TRBJ2-5; TRBD2 aligns across 7 bases. V dropped 4 bases and J dropped 4; count of bases not matched to a gene: 5. The germline CDR1 and CDR2 sequences are KGHDR and SFDVKD. The CDR3 is made up of 14 amino acids. CDR3 sequence (DNA): TGTGCCACCAGTGAGGCGGGAGTAGTAGAGACCCAGTACTTC. Protein sequence: CATSEAGVVETQYF.

As concerns this clone: The same CDR3 can be traced to other DNA sequences in this sample. This chain uses TRBV10-3 with TRBJ1-2, with 10 bases fitting TRBD1. The CDR3 is made up of 13 amino acids. J gave up 3 bases and V 6 bases, and 1 base lay outside the gene matches. Germline CDR1 ENHRY, CDR2 SYGVKD. The CDR3 is CAIRDRGDYGYTF. CDR3 bases: TGTGCCATCAGGGACAGGGGGGACTATGGCTACACCTTC.

The J gene is TRBJ2-5, the V gene TRBV4-2, with TRBD2 matching over 7 bases. CDR3 length: 15 amino acids. Germline V gives CDR1 LGHNA, CDR2 YNFKEQ. J lost 5 bases, V lost 0 bases, and 6 bases had no gene match. The CDR3 nucleotides read TGTGCCAGCAGCCAAGACAGACTAGCTAGGGAGACCCAGTACTTC. It translates to CASSQDRLARETQYF.

J is TRBJ2-2 and V is TRBV9, with 7 bases matching TRBD2. CDR1 is SGDLS and CDR2 is YYNGEE in the germline V gene. After removal of 4 bases from V and 0 bases from J, the junction contained 6 bases not matched to a gene. The length of the CDR3 is 16 residues. The CDR3 nucleotides are TGTGCCAGCAGCCAACGAGCGGGGACGAACACCGGGGAGCTGTTTTTT. The encoded protein is CASSQRAGTNTGELFF.

This sequence joins TRBV18 and TRBJ1-1, with 10 bases that match TRBD1. The trim removed 5 bases at V and 7 bases at J, leaving 4 bases unmatched. The CDR3 loop spans 13 amino acids. Germline CDR1 reads KGHSH; CDR2 reads LQKENI. In DNA, the CDR3 is TGTGCCAGCTCATCTGGACAGGGGGTTGAAGCTTTCTTT. Protein: CASSSGQGVEAFF.

In nucleotides, the CDR3 is TGTGCCAGCAGCCCCCGCGGGGGGAACACTGAAGCTTTCTTT. It codes for CASSPRGGNTEAFF. The V call is TRBV7-2, the J call TRBJ1-1; possible D gene TRBD1, 5 bases. Trimming removed 5 bases from V and 1 base from J, with 11 bases in between. This CDR3 comprises 14 residues. Germline V gene data show CDR1 as SGHTA and CDR2 as FQGNSA.

The rearrangement links TRBV6-5 to TRBJ2-3; TRBD1 aligns across 9 bases. CDR3 length: 13 amino acids. Germline values: CDR1 MNHEY, CDR2 SVGAGI. V dropped 10 bases and J dropped 2; count of bases not matched to a gene: 4. The DNA of the CDR3 is TGTGCCACGTACAGGGGGCCCACAGATACGCAGTATTTT. Residues: CATYRGPTDTQYF.

The rearrangement uses TRBV7-9 and TRBJ2-3; TRBD1 matches at 7 bases. This CDR3 region has 14 residues. J was trimmed by 5 bases and V by 3 bases; bases with no gene match: 5. Germline CDR1 reads SEHNR; CDR2 reads FQNEAQ (reference sequence). The CDR3 protein is CASSLGQGVDTQYF. In DNA form, the CDR3 reads TGTGCCAGCAGCTTGGGGCAGGGGGTAGATACGCAGTATTTT. The full variable domain, rest sourced from reference TRBV7-9 and TRBJ2-3, is DTGVSQNPRHKITKRGQNVTFRCDPISEHNRLYWYRQTLGQGPEFLTYFQNEAQLEKSRLLSDRFSAERPKGSFSTLEIQRTEQGDSAMYLCASSLGQGVDTQYFGPGTRLTVL.

This chain joins TRBV28 and TRBJ1-2; D may be TRBD1 (6 bases). V lost 8 bases to trimming and J lost 5 bases, with 12 bases between them. Looked up from germline, CDR1 is MDHEN and CDR2 is SYDVKM. The CDR3 is made up of 12 amino acids. The CDR3 DNA follows: TGTGCCAGCCGCCGGGACAAGTATGGCTACACCTTC. This encodes CASRRDKYGYTF.

This rearrangement joins TRBV2 to TRBJ2-1; D is possibly TRBD2 (6 bases). The V and J ends lost 6 bases and 4 bases respectively, with 7 bases between them. The germline V gene has CDR1 SNHLY and CDR2 FYNNEI. CDR3 length: 12 amino acids. The CDR3 here is CASRGGYNEQFF. In DNA, the CDR3 is TGTGCCAGCAGGGGGGGTTACAATGAGCAGTTCTTC.

V is TRBV7-9 and J is TRBJ1-2; D might be TRBD1 (5 bases). The CDR3 extends over 12 amino acids. The V end lost 5 bases, the J end lost 5 bases, and 9 bases lay between the germline ends. In germline, CDR1 is SEHNR, CDR2 FQNEAQ (reference sequence). The DNA for the CDR3 is TGTGCCAGCAGCCCAGACAGATATGGCTACACCTTC. Translated, it gives CASSPDRYGYTF. The full variable domain, its missing parts supplied by reference TRBV7-9 and TRBJ1-2, is DTGVSQNPRHKITKRGQNVTFRCDPISEHNRLYWYRQTLGQGPEFLTYFQNEAQLEKSRLLSDRFSAERPKGSFSTLEIQRTEQGDSAMYLCASSPDRYGYTFGSGTRLTVV.

The chain is built from TRBV19 and TRBJ2-7, with 9 bases matching TRBD2. Germline lookup yields CDR1 LNHDA and CDR2 SQIVND (reference sequence). The J segment lost 0 bases and the V segment lost 4 bases, leaving 4 bases of the junction unmatched. The CDR3 has 15 amino acids. The CDR3 nucleotides are TGTGCCAGTAGTACCTTAGCGGGAGTCTCCTACGAGCAGTACTTC. Amino acid sequence: CASSTLAGVSYEQYF.

This clone was recorded once. This rearrangement joins TRBV5-5 to TRBJ2-7; TRBD1 matches 9 bases. The germline CDR1 and CDR2 sequences are SGHKS and YYEKEE (reference sequence). The CDR3 runs 15 residues. Germline trimming cut 0 bases from V and 4 bases from J; bases unmatched to any gene: 5. In nucleotides, the CDR3 is TGTGCCAGCAGCTTGGACGGGACAGGGTTATACGAGCAGTACTTC. Protein: CASSLDGTGLYEQYF.

The rearrangement uses TRBV29-1 and TRBJ2-1, with 10 nucleotides matching TRBD2. From germline, CDR1 is SQVTM and CDR2 ANQGSEA. The CDR3 sequence is 14 residues long. The V segment lost 3 bases and the J segment 8 bases; nucleotides outside the gene matches: 7. Here the CDR3 reads CSVDLLAGGDEQFF. In nucleotides, the CDR3 is TGCAGCGTTGATCTGTTAGCGGGAGGCGATGAGCAGTTCTTC.

The rearrangement links TRBV10-2 to TRBJ2-2, with 11 bases that match TRBD2. CDR3 size: 16 residues. Unmatched junction bases numbered 5, after V lost 3 bases and J lost 5 bases. The germline V gene encodes CDR1 WSHSY and CDR2 SAAADI. CDR3 nucleotide sequence: TGCGCCAGCAGTGAACTAGCGGGAGCACAGACCGGGGAGCTGTTTTTT. Residues: CASSELAGAQTGELFF.

This clone was observed a single time. V and J are TRBV28 and TRBJ1-3; 8 positions agree with TRBD1. The CDR3 runs to 13 residues. V dropped 7 bases and J dropped 7; count of bases not matched to a gene: 6. Germline CDR1 and CDR2: MDHEN and SYDVKM. The CDR3 here is CASKRDRRNTIYF. The CDR3, as DNA: TGTGCCAGCAAACGGGACAGGAGGAACACCATATATTTT.

There are a few counts of this clone. The chain links TRBV30 to TRBJ2-7, with TRBD2 matching 7 bases. Germline trimming cut 0 bases from V and 2 bases from J; bases unmatched to any gene: 4. This CDR3 is built from 14 residues. CDR1 and CDR2 (germline): GTSNPN, SVGIG (reference sequence). The CDR3 DNA is TGTGCCTGGAGTGTATCTAGCGGAGCCTACGAGCAGTACTTC. Protein product: CAWSVSSGAYEQYF.

In nucleotides, the CDR3 is TGTGCCAGCAGTTTGGGACAGGGGAACACTGAAGCTTTCTTT. It translates to CASSLGQGNTEAFF. This chain joins TRBV27 and TRBJ1-1; 9 bases match TRBD1. The CDR3 has 14 amino acids. Germline-derived CDR1 and CDR2 are MNHEY and SMNVEV (reference sequence). After removal of 3 bases from V and 1 base from J, the junction contained 0 bases not matched to a gene.

The CDR3 sequence: CASSVGAGGRSYEQYF. The CDR3 coding sequence is TGTGCCAGCAGCGTAGGTGCGGGTGGGAGATCCTACGAGCAGTACTTC. This chain joins TRBV9 and TRBJ2-7; perhaps TRBD2 as D (5 bases). This CDR3 comprises 16 residues. V shed 0 bases and J shed 1 base, with 14 bases lying between them. In germline, CDR1 is SGDLS, CDR2 YYNGEE.

The chain employs TRBV11-2 and TRBJ1-2; D possibly corresponds to TRBD1 (5 bases). CDR1 is SGHAT, CDR2 FQNNGV, per germline. Between the trimmed V and J ends, which lost 1 base and 4 bases, there was a span of 13 bases. The length of the CDR3 is 15 residues. This CDR3 is CASSLGRVSAYGYTF. The CDR3 DNA reads as TGTGCCAGCAGCTTAGGCAGGGTCTCTGCCTATGGCTACACCTTC. The variable domain in full, completed from reference TRBV11-2 and TRBJ1-2, reads EAGVAQSPRYKIIEKRQSVAFWCNPISGHATLYWYQQILGQGPKLLIQFQNNGVVDDSQLPKDRFSAERLKGVDSTLKIQPAKLEDSAVYLCASSLGRVSAYGYTFGSGTRLTVV.